These 10 T cell receptor beta chains were all obtained from the same sample, sequenced in a study of T cell responses to AZD1222 COVID-19 vaccine. TCRdb's copy holds only in-frame clones and misses some; the assay was immunoSEQ multiplex PCR. In the table there are around 180,000 clones, about 85% of which are singletons. The material sequenced was peripheral blood, taken on day 0 of AZD1222 vaccination. The source of these receptors is an adult in good health.

The rearrangement joins TRBV6-5 to TRBJ1-1; D perhaps matches TRBD1 (6 bases). In germline, CDR1 is MNHEY, CDR2 SVGAGI. The CDR3 consists of 16 residues. Trimming took 4 bases from V and 4 from J, leaving 19 bases between them. The CDR3 sequence: CASSFSGAVGGTEAFF. The CDR3 DNA reads TGTGCCAGCAGTTTCTCAGGGGCGGTGGGGGGCACTGAAGCTTTCTTT.

J is TRBJ1-1 and V is TRBV5-1; 7 positions agree with TRBD1. CDR1 is SGHRS, CDR2 YFSETQ, per germline. Germline trimming cut 5 bases from V and 6 bases from J; bases unmatched to any gene: 7. The CDR3 extends over 13 amino acids. The CDR3 is CASRRGQGPEAFF. The CDR3 nucleotides are TGCGCCAGCAGGAGGGGGCAGGGTCCTGAAGCTTTCTTT. Based on the CDR3 plus reference TRBV5-1 and TRBJ1-1, the full variable domain is KAGVTQTPRYLIKTRGQQVTLSCSPISGHRSVSWYQQTPGQGLQFLFEYFSETQRNKGNFPGRFSGRQFSNSRSEMNVSTLELGDSALYLCASRRGQGPEAFFGQGTRLTVV.

V gene TRBV7-2 combines with J gene TRBJ2-7; 8 bases agree with TRBD2. Per germline, CDR1 SGHTA and CDR2 FQGNSA. CDR3 length: 15 residues. V lost 5 bases, J lost 2 bases, and 8 bases stayed unmatched. As DNA, the CDR3 is TGTGCCAGCAGCCCGGGACTAGGAGTAACCTACGAGCAGTACTTC. Translating it yields CASSPGLGVTYEQYF.

A single count supports this clone. The rearrangement joins TRBV19 to TRBJ1-4, with TRBD1 matching 8 bases. J gave up 4 bases and V 6 bases, and 7 bases lay outside the gene matches. The CDR3 spans 15 residues. Germline V gene sequence: CDR1 LNHDA, CDR2 SQIVND (reference sequence). CDR3: CASRSGTGGNEKLFF. DNA of the CDR3: TGTGCCAGTAGGTCGGGGACAGGCGGTAATGAAAAACTGTTTTTT.

The chain combines TRBV27 with TRBJ1-2, with 9 bases fitting TRBD1. J was trimmed by 2 bases and V by 6 bases; bases with no gene match: 7. The CDR3 contains 15 residues. CDR1 is MNHEY, CDR2 SMNVEV, per germline (reference sequence). This CDR3 reads CASRFAGTGNYGYTF. The CDR3 nucleotides are TGTGCCAGCAGATTCGCCGGGACAGGGAACTATGGCTACACCTTC.

The chain combines TRBV6-1 with TRBJ1-2; 8 bases map to TRBD1. The CDR3 has 16 amino acids. Germline V gene lookup returns CDR1 MNHNS and CDR2 SASEGT. J lost 0 bases, V lost 2 bases, and 5 bases had no gene match. The CDR3 DNA reads as TGTGCCAGCAGTGAACGAGGACAGGGCTCTAACTATGGCTACACCTTC. It encodes CASSERGQGSNYGYTF.

The genes are TRBV6-1 and TRBJ1-2, with no clear D. The CDR3 covers 14 residues. Germline-derived CDR1 and CDR2 are MNHNS and SASEGT. V was clipped by 0 bases and J by 4 bases, with 9 bases between them. CDR3 DNA sequence: TGTGCCAGCAGTGAAGCGCAGACCCTCTATGGCTACACCTTC. Protein product: CASSEAQTLYGYTF.

This clone was seen only a few times. The V call is TRBV10-1, the J call TRBJ1-1, with D tentatively TRBD1 (5 bases). From germline, CDR1 is WNHNN and CDR2 SYGVQD (reference sequence). This CDR3 contains 15 residues. The V gene lost 5 bases and the J gene lost 6 bases, with 19 bases spanning the gap. In DNA form, the CDR3 reads TGCGCCAGCAGTAGGACCGGGGCCAGCGGGGCTGAAGCTTTCTTT. Translated: CASSRTGASGAEAFF.

The gene calls are TRBV27 and TRBJ1-6; 11 bases align to TRBD1. The CDR3 spans 16 residues. With V trimmed by 5 bases and J by 7 bases, 7 bases remained unmatched. Germline V gene sequence: CDR1 MNHEY, CDR2 SMNVEV (reference sequence). CDR3: CASSRHRDRGNSPLHF. CDR3 DNA: TGTGCCAGCAGTCGACACCGGGACAGGGGGAATTCACCCCTCCACTTT.

This clone showed up just a few times. The chain recombines TRBV27 with TRBJ2-3; D not certain. Trimming shortened V by 5 bases and J by 6 bases, and 12 bases separated the two germline ends. The CDR3 has 13 amino acids. Germline values: CDR1 MNHEY, CDR2 SMNVEV (reference sequence). CDR3 loop: CASSPRVGDTQYF. The CDR3, as DNA: TGTGCCAGCAGTCCCCGAGTTGGGGATACGCAGTATTTT.